This T cell receptor (beta chain) was documented in a study of cytomegalovirus exposure and HLA in healthy donors. General study findings and limits: Later, an analysis found that TCR clusters from the first cohort tended to co-occur in the 110 or so validation repertoires. Three chains tied to CMV proved CMV antigen-specific in vitro. Investigators reported approximately 170 TCR beta chains as tied to cytomegalovirus.

From the 120-subject validation cohort, which was separate from the approximately 720-subject first cohort, the donors were drawn. Concerning this clone: What it binds is not known.

Produced via immunoSEQ multiplex PCR; TCRdb's table is partial and in-frame only. The table records 100,000 to 150,000 clones, 88% of them present only once. CDR3 length: 13 residues. V lost 3 bases to trimming and J lost 4 bases, with 7 bases between them. CDR1 and CDR2 from the germline V gene are KGHSH and LQKENI. This receptor was identified in a man younger than 45 in good health and CMV-seronegative. Sequenced input: PBMCs. V is TRBV18 and J is TRBJ2-1; D is possibly TRBD1 (6 bases). As DNA, the CDR3 is TGTGCCAGCTCACCGGACAGATACAATGAGCAGTTCTTC. Amino acids: CASSPDRYNEQFF.